A single sample is the source of the 4 T cell receptor beta chains below, sequenced in a study of tumor and adjacent non-tumor tissue in lung cancer. The library came from three nested PCR rounds adapted from ARM-PCR protocols. TCRdb reprocessed the multiplex PCR reads with MiXCR, giving one entry per CDR3 protein. The table lists 120,000 or so distinct CDR3 sequences, roughly 84% of them singletons. RNA was extracted from bulk tissue without any cell sorting. The material sequenced was lung tumor tissue. The receptors were gathered from a man in his 70s with non-small cell lung cancer.

As regards this clonotype: The CDR3 does not close with the conserved phenylalanine or tryptophan, likely indicating a read error. The J gene is TRBJ1-4, the V gene TRBV4-2; D call uncertain. The V end lost 0 bases, the J end lost 6 bases, and 17 bases lay between the germline ends. This CDR3 is built from 17 residues. The V gene's germline CDR1 is LGHNA and CDR2 YNFKEQ. The chain's CDR3 is CASSQDSRPKLDEKLFS. CDR3 bases: TGTGCCAGCAGCCAAGATTCGAGACCTAAGTTGGATGAAAAACTGTTTTCT.

As concerns this clonotype: Possible read error: a much larger clone is one base away. This chain links TRBV5-1 with TRBJ2-2; TRBD1 matches at 9 bases. The CDR3 spans 15 residues. Germline CDR1 and CDR2: SGHRS and YFSETQ. CDR3 sequence reads: CTSSPDRGGTGELFF. In nucleotides, the CDR3 is TGCACCAGCAGCCCGGACAGGGGAGGCACCGGGGAGCTGTTTTTT.

As regards this clonotype: A much larger clone differs from this one at a single base, so this may be a read error. CDR3 amino acids: CASSHRTSGKQETQYF. CDR3 bases: TGTGCCAGCAGCCACCGGACTAGCGGGAAACAAGAGACCCAGTACTTC. This chain uses TRBV14 with TRBJ2-5; 12 bases map to TRBD2. The CDR3 sequence is 16 residues long. Looked up from germline, CDR1 is SGHDN and CDR2 is FVKESK. V trimming: 3 bases; J trimming: 2 bases; junction bases outside the gene matches: 4.

The chain employs TRBV11-2 and TRBJ2-1; the match to TRBD2 covers 8 bases. The germline V gene has CDR1 SGHAT and CDR2 FQNNGV. This CDR3 is 16 amino acids long. J was trimmed by 2 bases and V by 6 bases; bases with no gene match: 9. CDR3 loop: CASREGTRATYNEQFF. CDR3 nucleotides: TGTGCCAGCAGGGAAGGGACTAGAGCTACCTACAATGAGCAGTTCTTC.